The T cell receptor beta chain under discussion was sequenced for a study of T cells after yellow fever vaccination. This clonotype was seen a handful of times. The V gene's germline CDR1 is MNHEY and CDR2 SVGEGT. The CDR3 contains 14 residues. V shed 6 bases and J shed 7 bases, with 19 bases lying between them. In TCRdb, the 5' RACE reads were re-called with MiXCR into one record per CDR3 protein. The sample lists some 500,000 distinct CDR3 sequences, around an eighth seen once, with over 12% in the top ten. The receptor was derived from a man aged 25-45 years who received the YFV17D yellow fever vaccine. The rearrangement joins TRBV6-2 or TRBV6-3 to TRBJ2-7; no definite D call. Sequences were derived from PBMCs, sampled on the day of the yellow fever booster vaccination. The CDR3 protein is CASSRIPRSEEQYF. DNA for the CDR3: TGTGCCAGCAGCCGCATACCCCGGTCAGAAGAGCAGTACTTC.